This T cell receptor beta chain was identified during a study of cytomegalovirus exposure and HLA in healthy donors (dated by TCRdb to about 2017). Broadly, across the study: An earlier analysis of 550 to 700 of the donors reported 250 to 350 Gb of sequence data and roughly 100 million unique TCR beta sequences from around 200 million T cells. Approximately 330 gigabases of sequencing data and 91 million or so unique TCR sequences made up an early release that covered some 640 HLA-typed donors. The later analysis used no new phenotypic data to find candidate immune exposures, relying instead on TCR beta sequences and their occurrence across donors. In an earlier analysis of a few hundred of the donors, high-throughput TCR beta sequencing was used to judge whether each TCR beta V gene segment behaved as functional or pseudogenic. HLA typing included class I and class II loci at four-digit resolution. A later analysis re-analyzed previously published TCR beta repertoires from 650 to 800 donors and added high-resolution HLA genotyping to study TCR occurrence patterns. Donor age, sex, ethnicity and CMV serostatus were compiled together with the repertoire data. Every discovery cohort repertoire had been produced on one sequencing platform. The study aimed to test whether cataloging public T cell receptors could reveal signatures of past pathogen exposure. Among the approximately 420 genotyped donors, 75% to 90% belonged to the genetic ancestry cluster associated with self-reported Caucasian donors. Among some 400 genotyped donors of the cohort, an average of roughly 240,000 unique TCR beta nucleotide sequences were sequenced per donor, 15% to 20% of them non-productive. A later genetic analysis took genome-wide SNP genotypes for about 55% of the 666 donors and used that subset as a discovery cohort. High-throughput TCR immunosequencing, statistical association of individual TCRs with disease status, and machine learning were combined to predict cytomegalovirus infection status. Typing coverage varied by locus: roughly 620-640 donors for A, B, C, DRB1 and DQB1; approximately 500 for DQA1; approximately 570 for DPA1; 450 to 480 for DPB1. Because of strong linkage in the cohort, five DR-DQ haplotypes were treated as single units for association and clustering. A separate validation cohort of roughly 130 different subjects was used in addition to the roughly 620-subject first cohort. The study profiled the T cell repertoires of about 720 subjects by immunosequencing and related them to cytomegalovirus serostatus.

This clone was counted between two and nine times. The antigen it binds to is not known. Base qualities are not at hand, and no much larger clone is one base apart. V is pared back by 1 base and J by 3 bases, with 16 bases lying between the germline termini. From cysteine to phenylalanine, the CDR3 is 16 amino acids long. The kept DNA is CDR3 alone, 48 bases in frame from the first base. Taken from the germline V gene (reference sequence), the CDR1 and CDR2 loops are SGHNT and YYREEE. Libraries were made using the immunoSEQ multiplex PCR assay. For the multiplex PCR, a mixture combining 60 forward primers for TCR Vbeta segments and 13 reverse primers for TCR Jbeta segments was used. A multiplex PCR assay on genomic DNA amplified the CDR3 region of rearranged TCR beta genes. The Illumina HiSeq System was used to sequence the amplified TCR beta libraries as 87-base-pair reads. Turning to the authors' computational methods: In a later analysis, roughly 80 million unique TCR beta chains were counted across the roughly 610 repertoires, and some 10 million of these chains were shared by at least two donors. To remove PCR and sequencing errors, raw reads were error-corrected and collapsed into unique sequences using a nearest-neighbor algorithm that merged closely related sequences. To assign V, D and J gene segments, CDR3 sequences were aligned to IMGT reference sequences. For a sequence to be retained, a match of at least six nucleotides was required to both a V gene segment and a J gene segment. A rearrangement counted as productive if the CDR3 had no stop codons and remained in frame with V and J, and every other rearrangement counted as non-productive. CDR3 was defined by IMGT convention, running from the second conserved V-encoded cysteine to the conserved J-encoded phenylalanine. In an earlier analysis of some 550 of the donors, sequences lacking an unambiguous match to a single V gene segment were excluded. In an earlier analysis of about 590 of the donors, a V segment was called functional when productive rearrangements were above 56.7%, and segregating when the standard deviation between donors exceeded 5%. A statistical classification framework was built to diagnose cytomegalovirus status from the catalog of TCR beta chain sequences. A later analysis assigned V and J genes by comparing TCR nucleotide sequences with IMGT/GENE-DB human TR gene sequences. A later analysis assigned CDR3 sequences and most-parsimonious VDJ recombination scenarios with the TCRdist pipeline. A later analysis defined each TCR beta chain by its CDR3 amino acid sequence plus V-gene family, and excluded reads lacking a unique V-gene family. In a later analysis, approximately 640 highly shared, low-generation-probability nucleotide sequences were removed to address suspected cross-contamination and a sequencing artifact. In a later analysis, a clonal expansion index for each public chain was calculated from normalized within-repertoire ranks of inferred template counts. A later analysis computed generation probabilities with a VDJ recombination model fitted to out-of-frame rearrangements, and checked the results against IGoR. In a later analysis, TCR-TCR, TCR-HLA and TCR-CMV co-occurrence was scored with hypergeometric tests, and a repertoire-size bias correction was applied to TCR pairs. A later analysis estimated false discovery rates by permuting HLA or CMV assignments 20 times. In a later analysis, co-occurring TCRs were grouped using DBSCAN, and TCRdist sequence similarity was added for clustering within HLA-allele-positive subsets. Repertoires with fewer than 30,000 or more than 120,000 public chains were left out of co-occurrence clustering, as were a handful of repertoires with anomalous nucleotide sharing. This immuneACCESS table, as held by TCRdb, lists in-frame sequences with V and J called but not all clones. Of the missing ones, under half trace to an unresolved V gene in checked studies; the others have no known cause. V, J and clone size are taken as reported in that table, and D and trimming were inferred from the DNA itself. For this sample the table gives about 160,000 clones, of which around four fifths were detected only once. The ten biggest clones cover 1.3% of the sample.

In total, over 600 healthy bone marrow donors made up the cohort. At the time of sampling, every cohort member was nominally healthy, though immune exposures that went unrecorded were likely present. The donor was CMV seronegative and belonged to the group of 350 to 400 seronegative cohort members. Each donor provided a peripheral blood sample, and peripheral blood mononuclear cells were used for TCR beta sequencing. Genomic DNA extraction from the blood cell samples was performed with the Qiagen DNeasy Blood Extraction Kit. On the study overall, not on this receptor specifically: An association between a missense DCLRE1C variant and V-gene and J-gene trimming of TCR beta chains was found in a later genetic analysis and replicated in an independent cohort. In a later analysis, several top co-occurrence clusters were reported to appear linked to parvovirus B19, influenza, CMV and Epstein-Barr virus. Compared with the approximately 670-donor mean, donors in an Asian-associated ancestry cluster had fewer N-insertions in productive TCRs, according to a later genetic analysis. A few of the identified cytomegalovirus-associated TCR beta chains were confirmed in vitro to be specific for cytomegalovirus antigens. A further reported finding was that TCR beta sequences accurately predicted the HLA-A and HLA-B alleles for most subjects in the first cohort. Some IMGT-functional V segments, including TRBV6-2 and TRBV6-3, could not be told apart with the 87-base-pair reads, so those segments were excluded. A cluster of highly shared sequence variants was judged likely to be a technical artifact of the sequencing pipeline. Because HLA typing was missing for some donors at each locus, association tests included only the typed subset. This cohort had only TCR beta chains sequenced, and the lack of alpha or paired-chain data limited which features could be detected. In the study, about 150 TCR beta chains were listed as associated with cytomegalovirus. A later analysis associated roughly 17,000 TCR beta sequences with specific HLA alleles at a false discovery rate of 0.05. The only immune exposure information available for the cohort was CMV serostatus. The classifier was reported to diagnose cytomegalovirus status with high specificity and sensitivity in both the original cohort and the validation cohort. A later analysis found that most CMV-associated TCR beta chains appeared HLA-restricted, with HLA associations seemingly driven largely by CMV exposure. A later analysis found that HLA-associated TCR beta chains were more clonally expanded and had lower generation probabilities than equally common non-associated chains. Most TCR sequences were observed very rarely across donors, whereas some public TCRs were present in many individuals. Roughly uniform sequencing depth across donors was assumed in presence/absence analyses, although this assumption may not hold. Linkage disequilibrium might explain the correlated functional status among segregating V segments, but an unknown experimental factor could not be excluded. According to the authors, the approach could potentially be generalized to other disease states and immunological phenotypes. Roughly 15 rarely observed V segments, including chromosome 9 orphons, were excluded from the earlier analysis of several hundred of the donors because counts were too low. A later analysis found that TCR association rates varied across HLA loci, with DRB1 alleles showing the most associated TCRs and HLA-C alleles the fewest. Strong co-occurrence of HLA alleles, especially DR and DQ, made assigning TCR associations to individual alleles difficult. In an earlier analysis of around 600 of the donors, most TCR beta V segments appeared in productive rearrangements about 87% or about 30% of the time, broadly matching IMGT annotations.

Recombination linked TRBV5-4 to TRBJ2-5; 5 matching bases give a weak D call of TRBD1. Sequencing was carried out using PBMCs. This clonotype was sampled from a woman aged 50 to 60 in good health and CMV-seronegative. The CDR3 region has the sequence CASSLRGQEAKETQYF. The DNA sequence is TGTGCCAGCAGCTTGAGGGGTCAAGAGGCCAAAGAGACCCAGTACTTC.